The 30 T cell receptor beta chains given below trace back to one sample, sequenced in a study of cytomegalovirus exposure and HLA in healthy donors. This PCR relied on a set of 60 Vbeta primers and 13 Jbeta primers. Clones were sequenced by immunoSEQ multiplex PCR, and TCRdb holds only the in-frame ones, with some missing. This repertoire shows around 110,000 clones, around 81% found once; its top ten account for about 3.9%. Sequenced input: PBMCs. Source of these receptors: a woman aged 30 to 39 in good health and CMV-seronegative.

The sample holds one count of this clone. V and J are TRBV28 and TRBJ1-5; TRBD1 matches 7 bases. The CDR3 loop spans 14 amino acids. Germline assignment: CDR1 MDHEN and CDR2 SYDVKM. V gave up 6 bases and J gave up 5 bases; unmatched junction bases: 7. CDR3 in amino acids: CASSPGGGHQPQHF. The DNA of the CDR3 is TGTGCCAGCAGCCCTGGAGGGGGCCATCAGCCCCAGCATTTT. The whole variable domain, filled in from reference TRBV28 and TRBJ1-5, reads DVKVTQSSRYLVKRTGEKVFLECVQDMDHENMFWYRQDPGLGLRLIYFSYDVKMKEKGDIPEGYSVSREKKERFSLILESASTNQTSMYLCASSPGGGHQPQHFGDGTRLSIL.

The V call is TRBV11-3, the J call TRBJ1-4, with D possibly matching TRBD1 (6 bases). CDR3 length equals 14 residues. V was cut by 6 bases and J by 8 bases, with 16 bases left in between. Germline V gene lookup returns CDR1 SGHNT and CDR2 YENEEA. CDR3 bases: TGTGCCAGCAGTAGGGGGGGGGAAGGCGAAAAACTGTTTTTT. Translating gives CASSRGGEGEKLFF. Full variable domain (outside the CDR3, taken from reference TRBV11-3 and TRBJ1-4): EAGVVQSPRYKIIEKKQPVAFWCNPISGHNTLYWYLQNLGQGPELLIRYENEEAVDDSQLPKDRFSAERLKGVDSTLKIQPAELGDSAVYLCASSRGGEGEKLFFGSGTQLSVL.

The rearrangement joins TRBV7-2 to TRBJ2-3, with 11 bases aligning to TRBD2. This CDR3 has 19 residues. J lost 1 base, V lost 1 base, and 10 bases had no gene match. Germline V gene sequence: CDR1 SGHTA, CDR2 FQGNSA. The CDR3 nucleotides read TGTGCCAGCAGCTTAGTAGCGGGAGGGCTGGGTTGGCGCACAGATACGCAGTATTTT. Its translation: CASSLVAGGLGWRTDTQYF.

The chain combines TRBV30 with TRBJ2-5; 7 bases match TRBD1. With 3 bases clipped from V and 5 bases from J, the junction kept 3 bases outside the gene matches. The CDR3 contains 12 residues. Germline CDR1 reads GTSNPN; CDR2 reads SVGIG (reference sequence). CDR3 sequence reads: CAWRGGGETQYF. CDR3 nucleotide sequence: TGTGCCTGGAGAGGGGGCGGGGAGACCCAGTACTTC.

This clone was picked up a small number of times. The sample holds other DNA sequences that translate to the same CDR3. CDR3 sequence reads: CASSFTSGSQNIQYF. The CDR3 bases are TGCGCCAGCAGCTTTACTAGCGGGAGTCAGAACATTCAGTACTTC. This chain links TRBV5-1 with TRBJ2-4, with 11 bases identical to TRBD2. CDR3 length: 15 residues. V trimming: 2 bases; J trimming: 7 bases; junction bases outside the gene matches: 5. Germline V gene data show CDR1 as SGHRS and CDR2 as YFSETQ.

The DNA for the CDR3 is TGTGCCAGCAGCTTGGTGCGGGTGGGCGAGCAGTACTTC. It encodes CASSLVRVGEQYF. The chain recombines TRBV5-5 with TRBJ2-7; TRBD2 might be the D (5 bases). This CDR3 comprises 13 residues. Trimming took 0 bases from V and 6 from J, leaving 10 bases between them. CDR1 and CDR2 from the germline V gene are SGHKS and YYEKEE (reference sequence).

The V call is TRBV27, the J call TRBJ1-2, with D tentatively TRBD1 (5 bases). The length of the CDR3 is 14 residues. The germline CDR1 and CDR2 sequences are MNHEY and SMNVEV (reference sequence). Trimming stripped 3 bases from V and 4 bases from J, with 12 bases between. CDR3 residues: CASSFAGHGYGYTF. CDR3 coding DNA: TGTGCCAGCAGTTTCGCGGGGCACGGCTATGGCTACACCTTC.

Only one count was recorded for this clone. The CDR3 end shows no conserved phenylalanine or tryptophan, and so a read error is likely. The rearrangement uses TRBV27 and TRBJ2-7, with 15 bases lining up with TRBD2. Germline V gene sequence: CDR1 MNHEY, CDR2 SMNVEV (reference sequence). This CDR3 comprises 16 residues. V lost 6 bases and J lost 1; bases outside the gene matches: 4. CDR3 sequence reads: CASRPGLAGGSYEQYL. The CDR3 coding sequence is TGTGCCAGCAGGCCGGGACTAGCGGGAGGATCCTACGAGCAGTACCTC.

The rearrangement uses TRBV4-1 and TRBJ2-7; TRBD2 aligns across 7 bases. This CDR3 spans 13 amino acids. CDR1 is MGHRA, CDR2 YSYEKL, per germline. Trimming removed 5 bases from V and 5 bases from J; junction bases left unmatched: 6. The CDR3 protein is CASSGGGGNEQYF. The CDR3 region has the DNA TGCGCCAGCAGCGGGGGGGGAGGGAACGAGCAGTACTTC.

This chain connects TRBV7-3 to TRBJ1-1; D may be TRBD1 (5 bases). Trimming removed 5 bases from V and 2 bases from J, with 9 bases in between. CDR3 size: 13 residues. Per germline, CDR1 SGHTA and CDR2 FQGTGA. The CDR3 region is CASSRDSNTEAFF. The CDR3 nucleotides are TGTGCCAGCAGCCGCGACAGCAACACTGAAGCTTTCTTT.

This chain uses TRBV5-4 with TRBJ2-1; 7 bases line up with TRBD1. The CDR3 extends over 16 amino acids. Germline lookup yields CDR1 SGHNT and CDR2 YYREEE (reference sequence). With 3 bases clipped from V and 4 bases from J, the junction kept 10 bases outside the gene matches. The CDR3: CASSYRTGPFYNEQFF. The DNA for the CDR3 is TGTGCCAGCAGCTACCGGACAGGTCCTTTTTACAATGAGCAGTTCTTC. The full variable domain, its missing parts supplied by reference TRBV5-4 and TRBJ2-1, is ETGVTQSPTHLIKTRGQQVTLRCSSQSGHNTVSWYQQALGQGPQFIFQYYREEENGRGNFPPRFSGLQFPNYSSELNVNALELDDSALYLCASSYRTGPFYNEQFFGPGTRLTVL.

J is TRBJ2-3 and V is TRBV10-3; possibly TRBD1 for D (6 bases). Trimming pared 6 bases from V and 1 base from J, leaving 8 bases between. Germline V CDR1 and CDR2: ENHRY, SYGVKD. The CDR3 extends over 13 amino acids. In DNA, the CDR3 is TGTGCCATCAGGGCAGGGGGCACAGATACGCAGTATTTT. It yields the protein CAIRAGGTDTQYF.

This clone has only one observation. The chain joins TRBV2 to TRBJ2-7, with TRBD2 identical over 14 bases. V shed 5 bases, J shed 6 bases, and the junction held 6 bases outside the gene matches. Germline V gene data show CDR1 as SNHLY and CDR2 as FYNNEI. CDR3 length: 15 amino acids. CDR3 in amino acids: CASSMGLAGVGEQYF. The CDR3 DNA reads as TGTGCCAGCAGTATGGGACTAGCGGGAGTTGGCGAGCAGTACTTC.

V is TRBV9 and J is TRBJ2-5; D is perhaps TRBD2 (7 bases). CDR1 and CDR2 from the germline V gene are SGDLS and YYNGEE. V was trimmed by 2 bases and J by 4 bases, leaving 18 bases between them. The CDR3 has 16 residues. The CDR3 here is CASSVEGGRGGETQYF. The CDR3 DNA is TGTGCCAGCAGCGTCGAGGGAGGGAGGGGGGGAGAGACCCAGTACTTC.

The CDR3 DNA is TGTGCCAGTATTCCGACAGGGACTGGAAACACCATATATTTT. Encoded protein: CASIPTGTGNTIYF. The chain uses TRBV19 and TRBJ1-3; 7 nucleotides line up with TRBD1. V lost 7 bases, J lost 2 bases, and 5 bases stayed unmatched. There are 14 residues in the CDR3. The germline CDR1 and CDR2 sequences are LNHDA and SQIVND (reference sequence).

This chain joins TRBV11-2 and TRBJ2-5, with D perhaps TRBD1 (6 bases). V dropped 4 bases and J dropped 0 bases, with 9 bases sitting between them. Germline CDR1 is SGHAT and CDR2 is FQNNGV. The CDR3 length is 14 residues. In DNA, the CDR3 is TGTGCCAGCAGCTCCTACAGGGACCAAGAGACCCAGTACTTC. It codes for CASSSYRDQETQYF.

DNA for the CDR3: TGTGCCAGCAGCTGGGTTGGGGGGAGGAGCTCCTACAATGAGCAGTTCTTC. This gives the protein CASSWVGGRSSYNEQFF. The chain is built from TRBV7-8 and TRBJ2-1; weak D call: TRBD2 (6 bases). This CDR3 region has 17 residues. CDR1 is SGHVS, CDR2 FQNEAQ, per germline. Trimming pared 4 bases from V and 0 bases from J, leaving 16 bases between.

The chain employs TRBV9 and TRBJ2-1; 14 bases map to TRBD2. The germline V gene encodes CDR1 SGDLS and CDR2 YYNGEE. CDR3 size: 16 residues. With V trimmed by 0 bases and J by 8 bases, 4 bases remained unmatched. The CDR3 bases are TGTGCCAGCAGCGTAGGTGGGACTAGCGGGAGTTATGAGCAGTTCTTC. This gives the protein CASSVGGTSGSYEQFF.

The chain couples TRBV11-3 to TRBJ2-2; 8 nucleotides match TRBD1. Germline loops: CDR1 SGHNT, CDR2 YENEEA. This CDR3 comprises 14 residues. After removal of 3 bases from V and 7 bases from J, the junction contained 4 bases not matched to a gene. CDR3 residues: CASSFSGGHGELFF. The CDR3 bases are TGTGCCAGCAGCTTCTCAGGGGGCCACGGGGAGCTGTTTTTT.

A remark on this clone: At one end the junction does not follow the germline gene, possibly because of a read error. V is TRBV7-7 and J is TRBJ2-1, with TRBD1 identical over 8 bases. This CDR3 region has 18 residues. CDR1 and CDR2 (germline): SSHAT, FNYEAQ (reference sequence). DNA for the CDR3: TGTGCTAGCAGCCCCCTAGAGTCCCCGAGGACAGGGAGAAATGAGCAGTTCTTC. Translated: CASSPLESPRTGRNEQFF.

The chain uses TRBV10-1 and TRBJ2-3, with 10 bases fitting TRBD2. CDR3 length: 16 amino acids. Trimming removed 0 bases from V and 7 bases from J; junction bases left unmatched: 7. Germline loops: CDR1 WNHNN, CDR2 SYGVQD (reference sequence). The CDR3 nucleotides are TGCGCCAGCAGTGAGTCGGGGCTAGCGGGAGAACATACGCAGTATTTT. Residues: CASSESGLAGEHTQYF.

As concerns this clone: A read error may produce the germline difference seen at one junction end. The chain carries TRBV6-4 and TRBJ1-5, with D possibly matching TRBD1 (6 bases). The CDR3 consists of 15 residues. Germline V gives CDR1 MRHNA, CDR2 SNTAGT. The CDR3 protein is CASSYSSGADQPQHF. For the CDR3, the DNA is TGTGCCAGCAGTTACTCGTCAGGGGCCGATCAGCCCCAGCATTTT.

This chain uses TRBV19 with TRBJ2-3; 7 positions agree with TRBD2. V was pared by 7 bases and J by 2 bases, with 18 bases of the junction left unmatched. Per germline, CDR1 LNHDA and CDR2 SQIVND (reference sequence). This CDR3 region has 18 residues. The CDR3 spells CASNSPPGTTLLTDTQYF. CDR3 nucleotide sequence: TGTGCCAGTAACTCACCTCCCGGGACTACCTTACTCACAGATACGCAGTATTTT.

This chain uses TRBV10-1 with TRBJ2-3, with no clear D. With 0 bases removed from V and 3 bases from J, the gap between germline ends came to 10 bases. CDR1 and CDR2 from the germline V gene are WNHNN and SYGVQD (reference sequence). The CDR3 runs to 15 residues. CDR3 sequence: CASSESNSWTDTQYF. In nucleotides, the CDR3 is TGCGCCAGCAGTGAGTCGAATAGCTGGACAGATACGCAGTATTTT.

The V and J genes are TRBV21-1 and TRBJ2-7; no check of the table's D call, TRBD1, against the DNA was made. TRBV21-1 counts as a pseudogene. CDR3 length: 16 amino acids. CDR3 sequence (DNA): TGTGCCAGCAGCAAAGAGGAGGACAGACCCTCCTACGAGCAGTACTTC. This codes for CASSKEEDRPSYEQYF.

The chain has TRBV30 and TRBJ1-3, with D perhaps matching TRBD1 (6 bases). From germline, CDR1 is GTSNPN and CDR2 SVGIG (reference sequence). The CDR3 spans 16 residues. Trimming stripped 3 bases from V and 4 bases from J, with 19 bases between. The CDR3 spells CAWSLRTGFGGNTIYF. For the CDR3, the DNA is TGTGCCTGGAGCCTACGAACAGGGTTTGGCGGAAACACCATATATTTT.

V gene TRBV7-2 combines with J gene TRBJ2-7; 7 nucleotides align to TRBD1. Germline trimming cut 1 base from V and 7 bases from J; bases unmatched to any gene: 13. Germline CDR1 reads SGHTA; CDR2 reads FQGNSA. This CDR3 is built from 16 residues. The CDR3 sequence is CASSLVSLTGQSEQYF. Written as DNA, the CDR3 is TGTGCCAGCAGCTTAGTAAGTCTGACGGGACAGAGTGAGCAGTACTTC. The full variable domain, in which reference TRBV7-2 and TRBJ2-7 provide the parts outside the CDR3, is GAGVSQSPSNKVTEKGKDVELRCDPISGHTALYWYRQSLGQGLEFLIYFQGNSAPDKSGLPSDRFSAERTGGSVSTLTIQRTQQEDSAVYLCASSLVSLTGQSEQYFGPGTRLTVT.

The chain is built from TRBV7-9 and TRBJ2-3; 7 nucleotides line up with TRBD1. The V segment lost 4 bases and the J segment 6 bases; nucleotides outside the gene matches: 10. This CDR3 contains 15 residues. Germline values: CDR1 SEHNR, CDR2 FQNEAQ (reference sequence). CDR3 sequence (DNA): TGTGCCAGCAGCTCGAAAAACAGGGGCCTCGATACGCAGTATTTT. Translating gives CASSSKNRGLDTQYF.

The V call is TRBV10-3, the J call TRBJ2-7, with D maybe TRBD2 (6 bases). Trimming took off 5 bases at V and 2 bases at J, with 16 bases between the two ends. CDR1 is ENHRY, CDR2 SYGVKD, per germline. CDR3 length: 15 amino acids. The CDR3: CAISTAGLDPYEQYF. The CDR3 DNA sequence: TGTGCCATCAGTACTGCGGGACTCGATCCCTACGAGCAGTACTTC.

The V and J genes are TRBV6-5 and TRBJ2-7; 8 bases are a match to TRBD1. The length of the CDR3 is 12 residues. V shed 10 bases, J shed 5 bases, and the junction held 7 bases outside the gene matches. Germline assignment: CDR1 MNHEY and CDR2 SVGAGI. The CDR3 bases are TGTGCCACCCGACAGGGGCGAAACGAGCAGTACTTC. Its translation is CATRQGRNEQYF.